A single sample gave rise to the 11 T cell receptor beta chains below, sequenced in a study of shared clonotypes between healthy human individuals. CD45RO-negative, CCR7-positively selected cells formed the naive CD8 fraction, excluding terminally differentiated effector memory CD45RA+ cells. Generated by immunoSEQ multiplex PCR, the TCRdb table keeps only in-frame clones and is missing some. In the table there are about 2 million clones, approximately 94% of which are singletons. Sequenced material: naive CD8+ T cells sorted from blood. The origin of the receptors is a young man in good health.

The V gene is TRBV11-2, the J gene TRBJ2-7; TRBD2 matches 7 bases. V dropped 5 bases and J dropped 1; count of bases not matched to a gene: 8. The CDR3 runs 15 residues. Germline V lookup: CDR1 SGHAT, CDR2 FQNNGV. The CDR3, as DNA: TGTGCCAGCAGCCCTCGGGCTAGCGGATCCTACGAGCAGTACTTC. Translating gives CASSPRASGSYEQYF.

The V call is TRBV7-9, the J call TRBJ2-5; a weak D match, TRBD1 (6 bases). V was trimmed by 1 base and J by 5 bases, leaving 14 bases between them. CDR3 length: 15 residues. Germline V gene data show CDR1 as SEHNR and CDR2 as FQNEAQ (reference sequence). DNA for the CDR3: TGTGCCAGCAGCTTAGTTACAGGGCGAACCGAGACCCAGTACTTC. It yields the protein CASSLVTGRTETQYF.

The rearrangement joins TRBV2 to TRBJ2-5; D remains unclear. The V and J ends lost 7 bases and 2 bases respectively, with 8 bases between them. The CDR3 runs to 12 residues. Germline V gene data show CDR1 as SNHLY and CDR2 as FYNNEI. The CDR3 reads CASTTQQETQYF. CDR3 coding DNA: TGTGCCAGCACCACGCAGCAAGAGACCCAGTACTTC. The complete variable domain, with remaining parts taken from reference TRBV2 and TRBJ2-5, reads EPEVTQTPSHQVTQMGQEVILRCVPISNHLYFYWYRQILGQKVEFLVSFYNNEISEKSEIFDDQFSVERPDGSNFTLKIRSTKLEDSAMYFCASTTQQETQYFGPGTRLLVL.

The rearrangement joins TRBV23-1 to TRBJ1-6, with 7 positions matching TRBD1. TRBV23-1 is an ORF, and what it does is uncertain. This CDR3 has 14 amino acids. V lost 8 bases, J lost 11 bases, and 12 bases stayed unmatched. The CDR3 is CASHKGDRRPPLHF. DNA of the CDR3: TGCGCCAGCCACAAAGGGGACAGAAGACCACCCCTCCACTTT.

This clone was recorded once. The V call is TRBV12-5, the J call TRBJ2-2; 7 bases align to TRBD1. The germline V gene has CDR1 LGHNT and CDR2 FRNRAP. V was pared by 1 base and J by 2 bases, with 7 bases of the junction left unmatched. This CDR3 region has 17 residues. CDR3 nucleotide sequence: TGTGCTAGTGGTTTGGCCCTGGACAGGTTAAACACCGGGGAGCTGTTTTTT. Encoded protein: CASGLALDRLNTGELFF. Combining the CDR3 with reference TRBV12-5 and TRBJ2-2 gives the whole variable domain DARVTQTPRHKVTEMGQEVTMRCQPILGHNTVFWYRQTMMQGLELLAYFRNRAPLDDSGMPKDRFSAEMPDATLATLKIQPSEPRDSAVYFCASGLALDRLNTGELFFGEGSRLTVL.

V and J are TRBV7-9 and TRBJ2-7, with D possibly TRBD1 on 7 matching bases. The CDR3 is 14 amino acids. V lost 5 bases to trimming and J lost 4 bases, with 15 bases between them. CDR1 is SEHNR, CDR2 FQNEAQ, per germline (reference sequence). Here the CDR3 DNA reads TGTGCCAGCAGCGCCCCAGGGGGGCGGTACGAGCAGTACTTC. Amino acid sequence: CASSAPGGRYEQYF.

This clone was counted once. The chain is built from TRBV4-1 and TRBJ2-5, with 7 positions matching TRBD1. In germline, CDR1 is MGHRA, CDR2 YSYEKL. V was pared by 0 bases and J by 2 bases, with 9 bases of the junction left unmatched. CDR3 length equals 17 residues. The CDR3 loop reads CASSQDGAGTVQETQYF. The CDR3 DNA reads TGCGCCAGCAGCCAAGATGGGGCCGGGACAGTACAAGAGACCCAGTACTTC.

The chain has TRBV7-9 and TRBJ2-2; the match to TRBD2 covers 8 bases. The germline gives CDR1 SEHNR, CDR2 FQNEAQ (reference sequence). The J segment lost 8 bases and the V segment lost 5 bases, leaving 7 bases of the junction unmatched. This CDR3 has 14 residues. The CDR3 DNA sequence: TGTGCCAGCAGCCTCAGTAGCGGGGCAGGGGAGCTGTTTTTT. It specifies CASSLSSGAGELFF.

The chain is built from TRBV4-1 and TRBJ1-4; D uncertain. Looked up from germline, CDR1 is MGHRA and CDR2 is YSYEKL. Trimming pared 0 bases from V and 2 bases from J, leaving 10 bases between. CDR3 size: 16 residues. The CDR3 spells CASSQDATVTNEKLFF. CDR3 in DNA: TGCGCCAGCAGCCAAGATGCGACCGTTACTAATGAAAAACTGTTTTTT.

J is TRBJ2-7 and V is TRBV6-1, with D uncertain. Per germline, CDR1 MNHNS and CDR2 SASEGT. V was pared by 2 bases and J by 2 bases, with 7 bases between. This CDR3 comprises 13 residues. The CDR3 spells CASSESMTYEQYF. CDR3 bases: TGTGCCAGCAGTGAAAGTATGACCTACGAGCAGTACTTC.

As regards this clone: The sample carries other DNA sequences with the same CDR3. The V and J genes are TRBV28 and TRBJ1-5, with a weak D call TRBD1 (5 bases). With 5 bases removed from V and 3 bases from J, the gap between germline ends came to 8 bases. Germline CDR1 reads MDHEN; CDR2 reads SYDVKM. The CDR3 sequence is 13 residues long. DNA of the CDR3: TGTGCCAGCAGTCCAGGGCCCAATCAGCCCCAGCATTTT. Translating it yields CASSPGPNQPQHF.